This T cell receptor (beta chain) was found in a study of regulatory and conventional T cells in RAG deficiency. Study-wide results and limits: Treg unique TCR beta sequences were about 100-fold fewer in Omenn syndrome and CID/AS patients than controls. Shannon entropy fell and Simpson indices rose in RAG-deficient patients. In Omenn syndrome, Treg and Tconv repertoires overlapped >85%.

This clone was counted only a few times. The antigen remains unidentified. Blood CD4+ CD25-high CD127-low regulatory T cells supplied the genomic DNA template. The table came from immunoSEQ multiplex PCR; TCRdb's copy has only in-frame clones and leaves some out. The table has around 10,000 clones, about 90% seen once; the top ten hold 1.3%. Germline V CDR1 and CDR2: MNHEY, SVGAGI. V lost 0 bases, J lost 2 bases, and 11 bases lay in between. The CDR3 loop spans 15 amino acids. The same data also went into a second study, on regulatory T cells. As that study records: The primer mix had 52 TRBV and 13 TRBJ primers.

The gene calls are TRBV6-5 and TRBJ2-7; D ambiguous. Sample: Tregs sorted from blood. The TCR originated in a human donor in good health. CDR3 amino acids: CASSYSGAAAYEQYF. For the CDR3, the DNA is TGTGCCAGCAGTTACTCGGGTGCGGCGGCCTACGAGCAGTACTTC.